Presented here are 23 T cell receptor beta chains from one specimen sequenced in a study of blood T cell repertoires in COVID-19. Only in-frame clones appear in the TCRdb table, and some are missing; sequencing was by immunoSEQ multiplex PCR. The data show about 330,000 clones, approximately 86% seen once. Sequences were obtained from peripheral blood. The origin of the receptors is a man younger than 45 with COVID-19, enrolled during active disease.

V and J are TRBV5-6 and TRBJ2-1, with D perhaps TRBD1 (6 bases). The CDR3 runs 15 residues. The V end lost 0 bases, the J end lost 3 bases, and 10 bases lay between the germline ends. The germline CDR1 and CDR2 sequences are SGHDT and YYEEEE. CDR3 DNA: TGTGCCAGCAGCTTGGTGGACAGAGACTACAATGAGCAGTTCTTC. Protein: CASSLVDRDYNEQFF.

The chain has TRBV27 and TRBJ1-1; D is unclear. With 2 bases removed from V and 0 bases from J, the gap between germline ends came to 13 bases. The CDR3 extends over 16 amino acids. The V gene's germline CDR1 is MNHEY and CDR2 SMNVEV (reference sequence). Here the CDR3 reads CASSLNTVPVNTEAFF. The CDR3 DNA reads TGTGCCAGCAGTTTAAATACCGTCCCAGTGAACACTGAAGCTTTCTTT.

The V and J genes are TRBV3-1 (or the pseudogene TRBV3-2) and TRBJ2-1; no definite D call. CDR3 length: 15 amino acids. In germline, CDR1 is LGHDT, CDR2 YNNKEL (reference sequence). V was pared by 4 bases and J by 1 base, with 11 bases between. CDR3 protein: CASSPAKHSYNEQFF. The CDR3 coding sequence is TGTGCCAGCAGCCCCGCTAAGCATTCCTACAATGAGCAGTTCTTC.

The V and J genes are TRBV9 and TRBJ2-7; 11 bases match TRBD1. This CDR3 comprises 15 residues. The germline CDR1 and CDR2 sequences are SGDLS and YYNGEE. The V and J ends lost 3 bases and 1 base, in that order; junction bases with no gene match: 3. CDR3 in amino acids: CASSARDRGSYEQYF. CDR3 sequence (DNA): TGTGCCAGCAGCGCCCGGGACAGGGGGTCCTACGAGCAGTACTTC.

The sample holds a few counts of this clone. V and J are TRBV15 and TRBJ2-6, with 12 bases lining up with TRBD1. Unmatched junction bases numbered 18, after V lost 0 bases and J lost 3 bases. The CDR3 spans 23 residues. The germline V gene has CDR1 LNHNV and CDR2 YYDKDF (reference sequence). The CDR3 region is CATSRDRPGILGQGALGANVLTF. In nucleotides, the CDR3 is TGTGCCACCAGCAGAGATCGTCCCGGAATTTTGGGACAGGGGGCACTTGGGGCCAACGTCCTGACTTTC. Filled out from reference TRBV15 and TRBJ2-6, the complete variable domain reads DAMVIQNPRYQVTQFGKPVTLSCSQTLNHNVMYWYQQKSSQAPKLLFHYYDKDFNNEADTPDNFQSRRPNTSFCFLDIRSPGLGDTAMYLCATSRDRPGILGQGALGANVLTFGAGSRLTVL.

CDR3 in amino acids: CASSPLDSYGDEQYF. In DNA form, the CDR3 reads TGTGCCAGCAGTCCACTCGACTCCTACGGCGACGAGCAGTACTTC. The V gene is TRBV27, the J gene TRBJ2-7; D not resolved. The CDR3 is 15 residues long. Germline CDR1 is MNHEY and CDR2 is SMNVEV (reference sequence). The germline V and J ends were trimmed by 5 bases and 5 bases, with 19 bases remaining between them.

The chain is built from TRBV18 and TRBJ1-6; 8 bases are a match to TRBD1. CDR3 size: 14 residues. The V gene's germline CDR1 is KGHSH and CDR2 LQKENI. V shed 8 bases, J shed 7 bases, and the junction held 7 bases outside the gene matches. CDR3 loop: CASGRGQGNSPLHF. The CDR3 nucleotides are TGTGCCAGCGGGCGAGGACAGGGAAATTCACCCCTCCACTTT.

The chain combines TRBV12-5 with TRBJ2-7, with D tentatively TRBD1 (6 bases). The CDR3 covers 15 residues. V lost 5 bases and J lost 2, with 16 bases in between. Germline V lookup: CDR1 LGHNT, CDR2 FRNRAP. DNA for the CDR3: TGTGCTAGTGGTCCCTGGGCAGGGGCGGCCTACGAGCAGTACTTC. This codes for CASGPWAGAAYEQYF.

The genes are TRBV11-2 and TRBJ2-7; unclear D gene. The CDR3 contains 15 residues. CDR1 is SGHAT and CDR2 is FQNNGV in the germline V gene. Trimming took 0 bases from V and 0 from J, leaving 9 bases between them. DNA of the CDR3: TGTGCCAGCAGCTTAGACAGGATGAGCTCCTACGAGCAGTACTTC. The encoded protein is CASSLDRMSSYEQYF.

The CDR3 here is CASTPLAGGTYEQYF. In DNA, the CDR3 is TGTGCCAGCACCCCTCTAGCGGGAGGGACCTACGAGCAGTACTTC. The rearrangement links TRBV28 to TRBJ2-7, with 12 bases fitting TRBD2. The CDR3 loop spans 15 amino acids. With V trimmed by 7 bases and J by 2 bases, 6 bases remained unmatched. Germline CDR1 is MDHEN and CDR2 is SYDVKM. Based on the CDR3 plus reference TRBV28 and TRBJ2-7, the full variable domain is DVKVTQSSRYLVKRTGEKVFLECVQDMDHENMFWYRQDPGLGLRLIYFSYDVKMKEKGDIPEGYSVSREKKERFSLILESASTNQTSMYLCASTPLAGGTYEQYFGPGTRLTVT.

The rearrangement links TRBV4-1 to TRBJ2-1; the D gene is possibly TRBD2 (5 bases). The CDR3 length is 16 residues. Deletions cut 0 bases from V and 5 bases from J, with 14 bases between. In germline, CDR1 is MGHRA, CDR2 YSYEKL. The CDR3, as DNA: TGCGCCAGCAGCCAAGATGGAGAGGGAACGGACAATGAGCAGTTCTTC. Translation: CASSQDGEGTDNEQFF.

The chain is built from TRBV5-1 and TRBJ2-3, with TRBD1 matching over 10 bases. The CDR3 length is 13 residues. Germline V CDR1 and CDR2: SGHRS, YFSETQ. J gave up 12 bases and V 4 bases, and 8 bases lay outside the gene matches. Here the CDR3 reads CASSAGGTGAQYF. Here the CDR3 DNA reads TGCGCCAGCAGCGCTGGAGGGACAGGGGCCCAGTATTTT.

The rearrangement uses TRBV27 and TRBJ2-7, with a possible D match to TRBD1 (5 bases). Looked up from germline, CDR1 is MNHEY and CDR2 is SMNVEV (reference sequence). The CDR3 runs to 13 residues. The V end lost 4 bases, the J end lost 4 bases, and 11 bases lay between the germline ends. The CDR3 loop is CASSSNQGYEQYF. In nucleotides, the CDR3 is TGTGCCAGCAGTTCGAATCAGGGATACGAGCAGTACTTC.

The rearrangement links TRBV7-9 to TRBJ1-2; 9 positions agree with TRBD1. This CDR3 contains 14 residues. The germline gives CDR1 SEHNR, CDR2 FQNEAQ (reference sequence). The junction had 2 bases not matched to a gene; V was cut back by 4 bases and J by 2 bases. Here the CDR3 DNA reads TGTGCCAGCAGCTATGGACAGGGGAACTATGGCTACACCTTC. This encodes CASSYGQGNYGYTF.

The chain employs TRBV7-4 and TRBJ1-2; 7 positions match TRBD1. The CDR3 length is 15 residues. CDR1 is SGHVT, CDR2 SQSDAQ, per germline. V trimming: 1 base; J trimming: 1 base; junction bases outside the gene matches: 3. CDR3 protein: CASSLGQGRNYGYTF. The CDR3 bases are TGTGCCAGCAGCTTAGGACAGGGACGTAACTATGGCTACACCTTC.

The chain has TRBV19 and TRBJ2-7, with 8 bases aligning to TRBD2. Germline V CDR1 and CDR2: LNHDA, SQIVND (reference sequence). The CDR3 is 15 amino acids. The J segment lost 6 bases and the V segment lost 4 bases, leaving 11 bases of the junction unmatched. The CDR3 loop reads CASSTARAGEIEQYF. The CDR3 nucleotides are TGTGCCAGTAGTACCGCAAGAGCGGGAGAGATCGAGCAGTACTTC.

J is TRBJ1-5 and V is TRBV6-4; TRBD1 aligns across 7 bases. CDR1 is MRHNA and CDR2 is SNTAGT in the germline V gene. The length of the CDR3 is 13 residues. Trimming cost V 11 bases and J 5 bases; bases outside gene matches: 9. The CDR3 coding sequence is TGTGCCTCCTCTGGGACAGAGGATCAGCCCCAGCATTTT. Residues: CASSGTEDQPQHF.

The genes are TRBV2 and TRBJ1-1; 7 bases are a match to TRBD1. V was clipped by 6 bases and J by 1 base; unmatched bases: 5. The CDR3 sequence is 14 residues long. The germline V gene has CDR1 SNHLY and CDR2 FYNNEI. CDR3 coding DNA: TGTGCCAGCAGCCCCGGGACAGAGAACACTGAAGCTTTCTTT. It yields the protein CASSPGTENTEAFF.

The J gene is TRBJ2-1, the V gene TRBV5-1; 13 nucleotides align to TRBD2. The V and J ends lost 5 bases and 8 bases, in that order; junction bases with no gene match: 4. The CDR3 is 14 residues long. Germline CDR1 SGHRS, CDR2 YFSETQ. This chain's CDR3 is CASSWTSGSYEQFF. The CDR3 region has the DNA TGCGCCAGCAGTTGGACTAGCGGGAGCTATGAGCAGTTCTTC.

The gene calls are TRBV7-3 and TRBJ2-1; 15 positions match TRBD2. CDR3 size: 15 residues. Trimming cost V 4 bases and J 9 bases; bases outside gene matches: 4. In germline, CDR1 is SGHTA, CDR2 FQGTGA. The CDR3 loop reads CASSWGLAGGGEQFF. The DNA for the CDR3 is TGTGCCAGCAGCTGGGGACTAGCGGGGGGAGGTGAGCAGTTCTTC.

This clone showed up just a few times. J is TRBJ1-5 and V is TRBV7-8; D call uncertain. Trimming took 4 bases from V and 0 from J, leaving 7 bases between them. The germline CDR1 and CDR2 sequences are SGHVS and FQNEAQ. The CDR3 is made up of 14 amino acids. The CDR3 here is CASSSTDSNQPQHF. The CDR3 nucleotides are TGTGCCAGCAGCTCTACAGATAGCAATCAGCCCCAGCATTTT.

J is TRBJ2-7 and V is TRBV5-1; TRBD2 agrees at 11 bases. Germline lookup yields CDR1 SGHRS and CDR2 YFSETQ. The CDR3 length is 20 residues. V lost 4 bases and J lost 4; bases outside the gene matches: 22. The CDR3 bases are TGCGCCAGCAGCCTACCGGGGGAATGGAAACCGGGACTAGCGGAGTACGAGCAGTACTTC. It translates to CASSLPGEWKPGLAEYEQYF.

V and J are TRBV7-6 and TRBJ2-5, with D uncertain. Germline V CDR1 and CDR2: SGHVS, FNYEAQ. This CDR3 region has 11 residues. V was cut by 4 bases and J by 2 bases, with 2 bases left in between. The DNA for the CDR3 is TGTGCCAGCAGCTCACAAGAGACCCAGTACTTC. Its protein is CASSSQETQYF.